These 32 T cell receptor beta chains came from one sample sequenced in a study of T cells in Graves' hyperthyroidism and ophthalmopathy. RNA transcripts served as the template for amplifying TCR beta CDR3 regions. Carried out on the TCR CDR3, a first-round RT-PCR used the HTBI primer set. TCRdb recomputed calls from the multiplex PCR reads with MiXCR, one row per CDR3 protein. Here the sample spans a few hundred thousand distinct CDR3 sequences, 15% being singletons. Sequencing used blood. The receptor set was obtained from a woman aged 30 to 39 with Graves' hyperthyroidism.

This clonotype was observed at least ten times. The genes are TRBV11-3 and TRBJ2-3, with D possibly being TRBD1 (5 bases). Germline lookup yields CDR1 SGHNT and CDR2 YENEEA. V was shortened by 5 bases and J by 2 bases, with 23 bases between the two germline ends. The CDR3 consists of 18 residues. The CDR3 region has the DNA TGTGCCAGCAGCCAAAAGAACATCGGACAAGATTTCACAGATACGCAGTATTTT. Its translation: CASSQKNIGQDFTDTQYF. The variable domain in full, with the rest retrieved from reference TRBV11-3 and TRBJ2-3, is EAGVVQSPRYKIIEKKQPVAFWCNPISGHNTLYWYLQNLGQGPELLIRYENEEAVDDSQLPKDRFSAERLKGVDSTLKIQPAELGDSAVYLCASSQKNIGQDFTDTQYFGPGTRLTVL.

V and J are TRBV3-1 and TRBJ2-3, with D maybe TRBD1 (6 bases). Germline CDR1 and CDR2: LGHDT and YNNKEL (reference sequence). Trimming pared 4 bases from V and 9 bases from J, leaving 20 bases between. This CDR3 region has 15 residues. CDR3 in DNA: TGTGCCAGCAGCCCAGGCTACTCAGGGGCGCCGACGCAGTATTTT. Its protein is CASSPGYSGAPTQYF.

The V and J genes are TRBV7-2 and TRBJ1-5; 7 bases map to TRBD1. Germline CDR1 reads SGHTA; CDR2 reads FQGNSA. J was trimmed by 3 bases and V by 5 bases; bases with no gene match: 10. The CDR3 covers 16 residues. CDR3 loop: CASSPVTGRHNQPQHF. The CDR3 nucleotides are TGTGCCAGCAGCCCAGTGACAGGGAGACACAATCAGCCCCAGCATTTT.

Ten or more counts support this clonotype. V is TRBV18 and J is TRBJ2-5; 8 bases fit TRBD2. Germline values: CDR1 KGHSH, CDR2 LQKENI. This CDR3 has 15 amino acids. J gave up 1 base and V 1 base, and 2 bases lay outside the gene matches. CDR3 amino acids: CASSPQAGAQETQYF. The CDR3 coding sequence is TGTGCCAGCTCACCACAAGCGGGAGCCCAAGAGACCCAGTACTTC. Full variable domain (missing parts from reference TRBV18 and TRBJ2-5): NAGVMQNPRHLVRRRGQEARLRCSPMKGHSHVYWYRQLPEEGLKFMVYLQKENIIDESGMPKERFSAEFPKEGPSILRIQQVVRGDSAAYFCASSPQAGAQETQYFGPGTRLLVL.

This clonotype was picked up many times. The chain links TRBV7-2 to TRBJ2-7, with 12 bases that match TRBD2. The CDR3 totals 15 residues. Trimming at V came to 4 bases and at J to 3 bases, leaving 4 bases not matched to a gene. Germline CDR1 and CDR2: SGHTA and FQGNSA. This CDR3 reads CASSSGLAGHYEQYF. CDR3 nucleotide sequence: TGTGCCAGCAGCTCGGGACTAGCGGGTCACTACGAGCAGTACTTC.

The table lists this clonotype with a few counts. V usage is TRBV24-1 and J usage is TRBJ2-3, with D maybe TRBD1 (5 bases). The CDR3 spans 17 residues. Per the germline V gene, CDR1 is KGHDR and CDR2 is SFDVKD. Trimming stripped 0 bases from V and 2 bases from J, with 14 bases between. CDR3 sequence (DNA): TGTGCCACCAGTGATTTGCAAAGGGGTCAGTACACAGATACGCAGTATTTT. This codes for CATSDLQRGQYTDTQYF.

This clonotype was picked up many times. CDR3 region: CASTRVVPSRVGGETQYF. The DNA of the CDR3 is TGTGCCAGCACACGAGTGGTGCCGTCCAGGGTTGGGGGAGAGACCCAGTACTTC. The chain links TRBV7-9 to TRBJ2-5; the D call may be TRBD1 or TRBD2 (5 bases each). Germline CDR1 is SEHNR and CDR2 is FQNEAQ (reference sequence). The CDR3 consists of 18 residues. V gave up 7 bases and J gave up 4 bases, with 28 bases separating them. The entire variable domain, with the rest obtained from reference TRBV7-9 and TRBJ2-5, is as follows: DTGVSQNPRHKITKRGQNVTFRCDPISEHNRLYWYRQTLGQGPEFLTYFQNEAQLEKSRLLSDRFSAERPKGSFSTLEIQRTEQGDSAMYLCASTRVVPSRVGGETQYFGPGTRLLVL.

This clonotype has a count of ten or more. The genes are TRBV24-1 and TRBJ2-5, with 11 bases identical to TRBD2. Trimming took 4 bases from V and 2 from J; bases not matched to a gene: 5. Germline V gene lookup returns CDR1 KGHDR and CDR2 SFDVKD. There are 16 residues in the CDR3. CDR3 DNA sequence: TGTGCCACCAGTGAGCTGACTAGCGGGAAACAAGAGACCCAGTACTTC. It yields the protein CATSELTSGKQETQYF.

This clonotype appeared many times. The chain joins TRBV9 to TRBJ2-5, with D unclear. Trimming took off 0 bases at V and 5 bases at J, with 8 bases between the two ends. Per the germline V gene, CDR1 is SGDLS and CDR2 is YYNGEE. This CDR3 comprises 13 residues. The CDR3 spells CASSVVGRETQYF. Written as DNA, the CDR3 is TGTGCCAGCAGCGTAGTAGGTCGGGAGACCCAGTACTTC.

This clonotype was detected once. A much bigger clone sits one base away, suggesting this may be a read error. The chain combines TRBV7-8 with TRBJ2-1, with D perhaps TRBD1 (5 bases). The CDR3 contains 16 residues. V was shortened by 1 base and J by 0 bases, with 10 bases between the two germline ends. The germline CDR1 and CDR2 sequences are SGHVS and FQNEAQ. CDR3 loop: CASSLEQQGSYNEQFF. The CDR3 coding sequence is TGTGCCAGCAGCTTAGAGCAGCAGGGCTCCTACAATGAGCAGTTCTTC.

This clonotype was counted ten times or more. The chain recombines TRBV27 with TRBJ2-7; D is uncertain. This CDR3 is built from 13 residues. V lost 2 bases and J 7 bases, leaving 12 bases between the germline ends. Germline CDR1 is MNHEY and CDR2 is SMNVEV (reference sequence). The CDR3 nucleotides are TGTGCCAGCAGTTTAAGCGCCCCTAGGGAGCAGTACTTC. It encodes CASSLSAPREQYF.

The chain links TRBV7-2 to TRBJ2-3, with TRBD2 matching 11 bases. This CDR3 has 17 residues. With V trimmed by 2 bases and J by 4 bases, 8 bases remained unmatched. Germline-derived CDR1 and CDR2 are SGHTA and FQGNSA. CDR3 in amino acids: CASSLRGLAVPPDTQYF. The CDR3 coding sequence is TGTGCCAGCAGCTTAAGGGGACTAGCGGTCCCGCCAGATACGCAGTATTTT.

This clonotype was seen ten or more times. This sequence joins TRBV2 and TRBJ2-5; D tentatively reads TRBD1 or TRBD2 (5 bases each). The V end was cut by 10 bases, the J end by 1 base, with 13 bases between. The germline V gene encodes CDR1 SNHLY and CDR2 FYNNEI. The CDR3 runs to 13 residues. In DNA, the CDR3 is TGTGCCACCCTAGGGGCGGGCCAAGAGACCCAGTACTTC. Protein product: CATLGAGQETQYF.

V gene TRBV20-1 combines with J gene TRBJ2-7, with D perhaps given as TRBD1 or TRBD2 (5 bases each). The CDR3 is 14 amino acids. Germline values: CDR1 DFQATT, CDR2 SNEGSKA (reference sequence). Trimming shortened V by 3 bases and J by 4 bases, and 16 bases separated the two germline ends. The CDR3 sequence is CSARPGRKIYEQYF. CDR3 coding DNA: TGCAGTGCTAGGCCGGGACGGAAGATTTACGAGCAGTACTTC.

This clonotype has at least ten counts. The rearrangement links TRBV29-1 to TRBJ1-2; 7 bases are a match to TRBD1. There are 14 residues in the CDR3. From germline, CDR1 is SQVTM and CDR2 ANQGSEA. The V and J ends lost 3 bases and 4 bases, in that order; junction bases with no gene match: 8. The CDR3 region has the DNA TGCAGCGTTGATCAGCAGGGGGTTATCTATGGCTACACCTTC. This sequence encodes CSVDQQGVIYGYTF.

This clonotype was counted many times. The chain links TRBV7-8 to TRBJ2-3; TRBD1 matches 11 bases. The CDR3 consists of 18 residues. Looked up from germline, CDR1 is SGHVS and CDR2 is FQNEAQ. J was trimmed by 3 bases and V by 5 bases; bases with no gene match: 13. This CDR3 is CASSRRTGGPGKTDTQYF. CDR3 in DNA: TGTGCCAGCAGCCGACGGACAGGGGGCCCGGGGAAGACAGATACGCAGTATTTT. The whole variable domain, remainder taken from reference TRBV7-8 and TRBJ2-3, is GAGVSQSPRYKVAKRGQDVALRCDPISGHVSLFWYQQALGQGPEFLTYFQNEAQLDKSGLPSDRFFAERPEGSVSTLKIQRTQQEDSAVYLCASSRRTGGPGKTDTQYFGPGTRLTVL.

This clonotype has a single count. The chain couples TRBV6-5 to TRBJ2-5, with 13 positions matching TRBD2. Losses at the gene ends were 2 bases for V and 3 bases for J; bases not matched to a gene: 12. Germline assignment: CDR1 MNHEY and CDR2 SVGAGI. This CDR3 region has 19 residues. CDR3 sequence (DNA): TGTGCCAGCAGTTACACGGACTTAACCGGGACTAGCGGGAAAGAGACCCAGTACTTC. Translating gives CASSYTDLTGTSGKETQYF.

The chain recombines TRBV5-1 with TRBJ1-1, with D possibly matching TRBD1 (6 bases). Deletions cut 0 bases from V and 0 bases from J, with 12 bases between. CDR3 length equals 16 residues. The germline V gene encodes CDR1 SGHRS and CDR2 YFSETQ. The CDR3 here is CASSLVNRAMNTEAFF. CDR3 in DNA: TGCGCCAGCAGCTTGGTGAACAGGGCCATGAACACTGAAGCTTTCTTT.

This clonotype occurred a few times. A much larger clone differs from this one at a single base, so this may be a read error. CDR3 loop: CAISYQNTEAFF. The CDR3 nucleotides are TGTGCCATCAGTTACCAGAACACTGAAGCTTTCTTT. V is TRBV10-3 and J is TRBJ1-1; D is uncertain. The V gene lost 5 bases and the J gene lost 1 base, with 5 bases spanning the gap. CDR1 ENHRY and CDR2 SYGVKD come from the germline V gene. CDR3 length: 12 residues.

The gene calls are TRBV18 and TRBJ2-3; 7 positions agree with TRBD1. The junction had 2 bases not matched to a gene; V was cut back by 3 bases and J by 2 bases. There are 14 residues in the CDR3. Looked up from germline, CDR1 is KGHSH and CDR2 is LQKENI. Here the CDR3 DNA reads TGTGCCAGCTCACCCGGGACAGTCACAGATACGCAGTATTTT. Translating it yields CASSPGTVTDTQYF. The full variable domain, its missing parts supplied by reference TRBV18 and TRBJ2-3, is NAGVMQNPRHLVRRRGQEARLRCSPMKGHSHVYWYRQLPEEGLKFMVYLQKENIIDESGMPKERFSAEFPKEGPSILRIQQVVRGDSAAYFCASSPGTVTDTQYFGPGTRLTVL.

This clonotype was seen at least ten times. The chain recombines TRBV12-3 or TRBV12-4 with TRBJ2-4, with 9 bases fitting TRBD2. With V trimmed by 5 bases and J by 12 bases, 8 bases remained unmatched. The CDR3 loop spans 13 amino acids. DNA of the CDR3: TGTGCCAGCAGTAACTCCGGGACTAGCACTCAGTACTTC. Translation gives CASSNSGTSTQYF.

This clonotype was detected many times. J is TRBJ1-3 and V is TRBV12-3 or TRBV12-4; no clear D gene. The CDR3 totals 14 residues. V was clipped by 6 bases and J by 0 bases, with 9 bases between them. The CDR3 is CASSLSGSGNTIYF. CDR3 bases: TGTGCCAGCAGCCTCTCCGGCTCTGGAAACACCATATATTTT.

This clonotype was detected many times. The chain has TRBV3-1 and TRBJ1-3; 9 bases line up with TRBD1. The J segment lost 3 bases and the V segment lost 6 bases, leaving 3 bases of the junction unmatched. Germline CDR1 reads LGHDT; CDR2 reads YNNKEL (reference sequence). The CDR3 length is 14 residues. The CDR3 DNA follows: TGTGCCAGCAGTGACAGGGGGAATGGAAACACCATATATTTT. This sequence encodes CASSDRGNGNTIYF.

This clonotype was seen at least ten times. This chain uses TRBV29-1 with TRBJ2-3, with 7 bases matching TRBD1. Losses at the gene ends were 6 bases for V and 0 bases for J; bases not matched to a gene: 6. This CDR3 comprises 14 residues. CDR1 is SQVTM and CDR2 is ANQGSEA in the germline V gene. The CDR3 nucleotides read TGCAGCGTCTCCGGGACAGCTAGCACAGATACGCAGTATTTT. Translation: CSVSGTASTDTQYF.

This clonotype has a count of ten or more. The chain uses TRBV24-1 and TRBJ2-1, with TRBD2 matching over 15 bases. This CDR3 region has 17 residues. Germline values: CDR1 KGHDR, CDR2 SFDVKD. After removal of 5 bases from V and 7 bases from J, the junction contained 8 bases not matched to a gene. CDR3 loop: CATSARLGTSGGNEQFF. In nucleotides, the CDR3 is TGTGCCACCAGTGCCCGTTTGGGGACTAGCGGGGGGAATGAGCAGTTCTTC.

In its sample, this clonotype was seen many times. The chain couples TRBV12-3 or TRBV12-4 to TRBJ2-3, with TRBD1 matching over 10 bases. The CDR3 is made up of 18 amino acids. The V segment lost 7 bases and the J segment 4 bases; nucleotides outside the gene matches: 17. CDR3: CASTRPEWGQGNADTQYF. The CDR3 DNA is TGTGCCAGCACTCGACCTGAATGGGGACAGGGGAACGCAGATACGCAGTATTTT.

This clonotype has just a few counts. The chain combines TRBV6-2 or TRBV6-3 with TRBJ2-3; either TRBD1 or TRBD2 may supply D (5 bases each). V was pared by 4 bases and J by 4 bases, with 9 bases between. Germline V lookup: CDR1 MNHEY, CDR2 SVGEGT. The CDR3 has 13 residues. CDR3 loop: CASSSEGPDTQYF. The CDR3, as DNA: TGTGCCAGCAGTTCCGAGGGACCAGATACGCAGTATTTT.

This sequence joins TRBV5-4 and TRBJ2-7, with 9 positions matching TRBD1. V shed 4 bases and J 1 base; nucleotides not matched to a gene: 3. This CDR3 is 14 amino acids long. Per germline, CDR1 SGHNT and CDR2 YYREEE (reference sequence). CDR3 residues: CASSMTGGSYEQYF. The CDR3, as DNA: TGTGCCAGCAGCATGACAGGGGGTTCCTACGAGCAGTACTTC.

This clonotype was counted many times. The CDR3 DNA reads as TGTGCCAGCAGTACCAACAGGGAGTTCGGAGCTTTCTTT. Protein: CASSTNREFGAFF. This chain connects TRBV3-1 to TRBJ1-1; a weak D match, TRBD1 (6 bases). Germline loops: CDR1 LGHDT, CDR2 YNNKEL (reference sequence). Trimming stripped 6 bases from V and 10 bases from J, with 18 bases between. The CDR3 is 13 residues long. Together with reference TRBV3-1 and TRBJ1-1, the CDR3 gives the full variable domain: DTAVSQTPKYLVTQMGNDKSIKCEQNLGHDTMYWYKQDSKKFLKIMFSYNNKELIINETVPNRFSPKSPDKAHLNLHINSLELGDSAVYFCASSTNREFGAFFGQGTRLTVV.

This clonotype has a handful of counts. The chain uses TRBV7-8 and TRBJ1-2; a possible D gene is TRBD1 (6 bases). This CDR3 contains 14 residues. Trimming pared 2 bases from V and 3 bases from J, leaving 10 bases between. CDR1 SGHVS and CDR2 FQNEAQ come from the germline V gene. CDR3 DNA sequence: TGTGCCAGCAGCTTAAGGGGGGCAGACTATGGCTACACCTTC. This encodes CASSLRGADYGYTF.

This clonotype was found many times. The chain joins TRBV14 to TRBJ2-7; a weak D match, TRBD1 (7 bases). The germline V and J ends were trimmed by 1 base and 3 bases, with 13 bases remaining between them. The CDR3 totals 15 residues. Germline CDR1 reads SGHDN; CDR2 reads FVKESK. The CDR3 DNA reads as TGTGCCAGCAGCCAAGGCGCGGGACAGTTCTACGAGCAGTACTTC. Its protein is CASSQGAGQFYEQYF.

There are many counts of this clonotype. V usage is TRBV7-2 and J usage is TRBJ2-1; 13 bases fit TRBD2. The CDR3 is made up of 16 amino acids. J gave up 7 bases and V 5 bases, and 8 bases lay outside the gene matches. In germline, CDR1 is SGHTA, CDR2 FQGNSA. The CDR3 region is CASSPTGTSGMNEQFF. The CDR3 DNA reads TGTGCCAGCAGCCCCACCGGGACTAGCGGGATGAATGAGCAGTTCTTC.